The T cell receptor beta chain under discussion was sequenced for a study of T cell responses to AZD1222 COVID-19 vaccine. Produced via immunoSEQ multiplex PCR; TCRdb's table is partial and in-frame only. The data hold roughly 140,000 clones, with around 95% observed a single time. CDR3 size: 15 residues. Germline loops: CDR1 SGHAT, CDR2 FQNNGV. Trimming cost V 3 bases and J 4 bases, with 15 bases left between them. This clonotype was obtained from an adult in good health. The starting material was peripheral blood, obtained on day 0 of AZD1222 vaccination. The chain links TRBV11-2 to TRBJ1-2, with D tentatively TRBD1 (6 bases). Written as DNA, the CDR3 is TGTGCCAGCAGCTTCGGCAGGGGCCTCCTCTATGGCTACACCTTC. It translates to CASSFGRGLLYGYTF. Based on the CDR3 plus reference TRBV11-2 and TRBJ1-2, the full variable domain is EAGVAQSPRYKIIEKRQSVAFWCNPISGHATLYWYQQILGQGPKLLIQFQNNGVVDDSQLPKDRFSAERLKGVDSTLKIQPAKLEDSAVYLCASSFGRGLLYGYTFGSGTRLTVV.